The clone carrying this T cell receptor (beta chain) was detected a few times. The data were obtained in a study of early stage breast cancer tumors. TCRdb's copy holds only in-frame clones and misses some; the assay was immunoSEQ multiplex PCR. The profile covers about 24,000 clones, with approximately 67% appearing a single time and less than 10% taken by the ten largest. This sequence originates from a person in their sixties or seventies with breast cancer. The sequencing sample was made of breast tumor tissue.

The CDR3 reads CASSEGVSNQPQHF. Written as DNA, the CDR3 is TGCGCCAGCAGCGAGGGAGTCAGCAATCAGCCCCAGCATTTT. This chain uses TRBV5-1 with TRBJ1-5; D unresolved. From germline, CDR1 is SGHRS and CDR2 YFSETQ. This CDR3 is 14 amino acids long. Between the trimmed V and J ends, which lost 4 bases and 1 base, there was a span of 9 bases.